Below are 15 T cell receptor beta chains sequenced from a single sample in a study of cytomegalovirus exposure and HLA in healthy donors. 13 Jbeta primers and 60 Vbeta primers were used for the PCR. The method was immunoSEQ multiplex PCR; TCRdb's version includes in-frame clones alone and lacks a portion of them. Of 200,000 or so clones detected, about four fifths appear once; the ten largest clones hold roughly 6%. Material: PBMCs. All receptors come from a woman in her twenties or thirties in good health and CMV-seropositive.

This chain connects TRBV5-4 to TRBJ2-5; TRBD2 matches 7 bases. The CDR3 extends over 16 amino acids. Germline V CDR1 and CDR2: SGHNT, YYREEE (reference sequence). J was trimmed by 1 base and V by 0 bases; bases with no gene match: 6. As DNA, the CDR3 is TGTGCCAGCAGCTTGGAGGGAGGGCCTCCCCAAGAGACCCAGTACTTC. Translation gives CASSLEGGPPQETQYF.

The chain combines TRBV29-1 with TRBJ1-5, with D tentatively TRBD1 (5 bases). Trimming removed 6 bases at V and 5 bases at J, with 20 bases between. This CDR3 is built from 15 residues. Looked up from germline, CDR1 is SQVTM and CDR2 is ANQGSEA. The CDR3 DNA follows: TGCAGCGTCGGCGAGACAGCCAACCGGGATCAGCCCCAGCATTTT. The encoded protein is CSVGETANRDQPQHF.

The rearrangement links TRBV28 to TRBJ1-6; 7 bases line up with TRBD1. The germline V gene has CDR1 MDHEN and CDR2 SYDVKM. J lost 7 bases, V lost 9 bases, and 9 bases had no gene match. The CDR3 is made up of 14 amino acids. The CDR3 protein is CASLSTGANSPLHF. CDR3 in DNA: TGTGCCAGTCTATCCACAGGGGCCAATTCACCCCTCCACTTT.

The gene calls are TRBV5-6 and TRBJ2-1, with D unclear. V shed 0 bases and J shed 7 bases, with 5 bases lying between them. Germline V gives CDR1 SGHDT, CDR2 YYEEEE. CDR3 size: 12 residues. As DNA, the CDR3 is TGTGCCAGCAGCTTGGCCAAAAATGAGCAGTTCTTC. This encodes CASSLAKNEQFF. Combining the CDR3 with reference TRBV5-6 and TRBJ2-1 gives the whole variable domain DAGVTQSPTHLIKTRGQQVTLRCSPKSGHDTVSWYQQALGQGPQFIFQYYEEEERQRGNFPDRFSGHQFPNYSSELNVNALLLGDSALYLCASSLAKNEQFFGPGTRLTVL.

The chain couples TRBV27 to TRBJ2-7, with 11 bases lining up with TRBD1. The germline gives CDR1 MNHEY, CDR2 SMNVEV (reference sequence). This CDR3 is 14 amino acids long. With 5 bases clipped from V and 7 bases from J, the junction kept 7 bases outside the gene matches. The CDR3 is CASSLGTGGREQYF. In DNA form, the CDR3 reads TGTGCCAGCAGTCTCGGGACAGGGGGTAGGGAGCAGTACTTC.

This chain links TRBV7-2 with TRBJ2-2, with D tentatively TRBD1 (6 bases). CDR1 and CDR2 (germline): SGHTA, FQGNSA. Trimming cost V 1 base and J 5 bases, with 11 bases left between them. CDR3 length: 15 amino acids. CDR3 sequence (DNA): TGTGCCAGCAGCTTAGATTGGGGGCTGACCGGGGAGCTGTTTTTT. It translates to CASSLDWGLTGELFF.

This chain uses TRBV7-9 with TRBJ1-2; a weak D match, TRBD1 (5 bases). V shed 0 bases and J shed 7 bases, with 9 bases lying between them. Germline V lookup: CDR1 SEHNR, CDR2 FQNEAQ (reference sequence). This CDR3 region has 13 residues. The CDR3 sequence is CASSLAQGGGYTF. The CDR3 DNA is TGTGCCAGCAGCTTAGCCCAGGGTGGTGGCTACACCTTC.

The chain couples TRBV6-5 to TRBJ2-3, with a weak D call TRBD2 (5 bases). Germline loops: CDR1 MNHEY, CDR2 SVGAGI. V was pared by 0 bases and J by 6 bases, with 10 bases between. This CDR3 has 14 amino acids. The CDR3 region is CASSYSILGDTQYF. The CDR3 nucleotides are TGTGCCAGCAGTTACTCGATACTAGGGGATACGCAGTATTTT.

This chain links TRBV10-3 with TRBJ2-1; D is perhaps TRBD1 (5 bases). The CDR3 has 15 amino acids. Looked up from germline, CDR1 is ENHRY and CDR2 is SYGVKD. Trimming removed 6 bases at V and 4 bases at J, with 16 bases between. CDR3 region: CAIRTTEGSYNEQFF. Here the CDR3 DNA reads TGTGCCATCAGGACGACAGAAGGATCTTACAATGAGCAGTTCTTC.

This clone is a singleton in its sample. The chain uses TRBV19 and TRBJ2-2; the match to TRBD1 covers 11 bases. Trimming cost V 4 bases and J 6 bases; bases outside gene matches: 7. Germline CDR1 LNHDA, CDR2 SQIVND (reference sequence). There are 16 residues in the CDR3. The CDR3 loop reads CASSRGQGAVSGELFF. In nucleotides, the CDR3 is TGTGCCAGTAGTAGAGGACAGGGGGCAGTTTCCGGGGAGCTGTTTTTT.

Only a few counts were recorded for this clone. This chain connects TRBV7-9 to TRBJ2-5; 13 nucleotides align to TRBD2. After removal of 2 bases from V and 2 bases from J, the junction contained 5 bases not matched to a gene. The germline gives CDR1 SEHNR, CDR2 FQNEAQ (reference sequence). The CDR3 has 17 residues. The CDR3 is CASSLFGLAGVQETQYF. In nucleotides, the CDR3 is TGTGCCAGCAGCTTATTCGGACTAGCGGGGGTTCAAGAGACCCAGTACTTC.

This clone has a handful of counts. The gene calls are TRBV5-6 and TRBJ2-5, with 7 bases that match TRBD2. The CDR3 consists of 14 residues. Germline V gives CDR1 SGHDT, CDR2 YYEEEE. V was pared by 2 bases and J by 1 base, with 2 bases of the junction left unmatched. The CDR3 sequence is CASSFSSGQETQYF. CDR3 coding DNA: TGTGCCAGCAGCTTTTCTAGCGGCCAAGAGACCCAGTACTTC.

The chain is built from TRBV9 and TRBJ1-1; D gene ambiguous. The length of the CDR3 is 16 residues. The germline V gene encodes CDR1 SGDLS and CDR2 YYNGEE. Trimming left V 0 bases short and J 2 bases short, with 14 bases between. CDR3 sequence reads: CASSVGVRGPNTEAFF. The CDR3 coding sequence is TGTGCCAGCAGCGTAGGTGTCCGTGGCCCTAACACTGAAGCTTTCTTT.

This clone was picked up a small number of times. The chain carries TRBV15 and TRBJ2-7; tentative D call: TRBD2 (7 bases). The CDR3 is made up of 15 amino acids. Trimming cost V 0 bases and J 1 base, with 10 bases left between them. Germline V gene data show CDR1 as LNHNV and CDR2 as YYDKDF (reference sequence). CDR3 amino acids: CATSREGGGSYEQYF. The CDR3, as DNA: TGTGCCACCAGCAGAGAGGGAGGGGGATCCTACGAGCAGTACTTC.

J is TRBJ2-3 and V is TRBV10-3; D may be TRBD1 (6 bases). Germline V gives CDR1 ENHRY, CDR2 SYGVKD. The length of the CDR3 is 15 residues. V lost 5 bases and J 6 bases, leaving 18 bases between the germline ends. The CDR3 protein is CAISSSDSGRDTQYF. CDR3 coding DNA: TGTGCCATCAGTTCCTCGGACAGTGGACGCGATACGCAGTATTTT.